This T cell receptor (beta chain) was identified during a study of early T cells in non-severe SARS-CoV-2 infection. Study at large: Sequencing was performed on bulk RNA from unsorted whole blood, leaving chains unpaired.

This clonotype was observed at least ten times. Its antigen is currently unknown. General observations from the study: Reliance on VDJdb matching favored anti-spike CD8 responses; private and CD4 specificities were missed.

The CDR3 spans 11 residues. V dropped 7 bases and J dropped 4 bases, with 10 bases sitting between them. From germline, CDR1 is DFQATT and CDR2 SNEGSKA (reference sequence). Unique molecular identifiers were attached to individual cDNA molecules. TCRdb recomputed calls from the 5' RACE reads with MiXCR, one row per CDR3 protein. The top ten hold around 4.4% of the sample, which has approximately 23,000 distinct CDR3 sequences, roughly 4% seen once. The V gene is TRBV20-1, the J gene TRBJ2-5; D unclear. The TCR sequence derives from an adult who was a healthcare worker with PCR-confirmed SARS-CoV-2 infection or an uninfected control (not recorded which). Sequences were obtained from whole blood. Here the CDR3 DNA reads TGCAGTGTAAGCTTAGTAGAGACCCAGTACTTC. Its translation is CSVSLVETQYF.